This T cell receptor beta chain was captured in a study of blood T cell repertoires in COVID-19. About the research overall: Both acute and convalescent COVID-19 samples were obtained from the United States, Italy and Spain. From T cells, B-cell-depleted T cells, or PBMCs came the material, which was cDNA or gDNA.

The CDR3 is 13 residues long. CDR1 and CDR2 (germline): SGDLS, YYNGEE. Trimming removed 3 bases at V and 6 bases at J, with 10 bases between. Methods used by the authors: Amplification of reference gene primers provided the estimated nucleated cell counts. TCRdb's table, derived via immunoSEQ multiplex PCR, lists solely in-frame clones and lacks some. V and J calls and clone size are as listed in that table; D and trimming were resolved from the DNA. Counted here are some 170,000 clones, more than 80% occurring once; the ten biggest clones make up about a tenth. The TCR sequence derives from a human donor in a cohort sampled during active COVID-19. Sequencing used peripheral blood. The chain combines TRBV9 with TRBJ2-1; no firm D call. The CDR3 DNA reads as TGTGCCAGCAGCGAGAGACTTCCCAATGAGCAGTTCTTC. As protein: CASSERLPNEQFF.